This T cell receptor (beta chain) is from a study of CD8+ T cells in alopecia areata. Following RNA extraction, reverse transcription yielded cDNA that acted as the sequencing template. The repertoire was sequenced with immunoSEQ multiplex PCR; TCRdb's copy has only in-frame clones and lacks some. The table lists under 110,000 clones, 55% to 70% of them singletons. A single count supports this clone. Its antigen is not identified. Treatment given: oral pan-JAK inhibitor, 5-10 mg twice daily. PBMC-derived CD4+ and CD8+ T cells were sorted. Study findings and constraints: Scalp clonality decreased significantly with tofacitinib, and so did expanded CD8+ clones among the top 100.

The receptor was derived from a human donor with alopecia areata. The source material was CD8+ T cells sorted from blood, sampled at approximately week 56, from a patient treated with tofacitinib.

The CDR3 nucleotides are TGCAGCGTTGCCGGTTACACTGAAGCTTTCTTT. Protein sequence: CSVAGYTEAFF. V and J are TRBV29-1 and TRBJ1-1, with unresolved D. The V end lost 4 bases, the J end lost 3 bases, and 6 bases lay between the germline ends. CDR1 SQVTM and CDR2 ANQGSEA come from the germline V gene. The CDR3 is 11 amino acids.